This entry lists 15 T cell receptor beta chains sequenced from one sample in a study of response to subunit inactivated influenza vaccine (dated by TCRdb to 2016 to 2019). The receptor library was made with RT-PCR. Sequencer: Illumina HiSeq 2500. TCRdb reworked the public reads: Q25 trimming with fastp, MiXCR clone assembly, productive beta chains retained. Identical CDR3 proteins give one entry, which carries the most common genes and DNA. The sample table lists some 520,000 distinct CDR3 sequences, 16% of them with a count of one. 3% of the sample rests with the top ten. The input for sequencing was CD4+ T cells sorted from PBMCs, taken roughly 24 months after vaccination. Every receptor here comes from a man between 50 and 75 years old who received an inactivated influenza vaccine. Donor details come from another sample of the same person, matched by shared clones.

This clonotype came up a few times. The chain couples TRBV27 to TRBJ2-7, with 10 bases identical to TRBD1. This CDR3 comprises 16 residues. Losses at the gene ends were 10 bases for V and 0 bases for J; bases not matched to a gene: 12. CDR1 is MNHEY and CDR2 is SMNVEV in the germline V gene (reference sequence). The CDR3 loop reads CATKERTGGNSYEQYF. The DNA for the CDR3 is TGTGCCACCAAAGAACGGACAGGGGGTAACTCCTACGAGCAGTACTTC.

The V and J genes are TRBV29-1 and TRBJ2-5, with D possibly being TRBD1 or TRBD2 (5 bases each). Germline CDR1 SQVTM, CDR2 ANQGSEA. The CDR3 has 10 residues. The CDR3 sequence: CSFGDETQYF. Here the CDR3 DNA reads TGCAGTTTCGGGGACGAGACCCAGTACTTC.

This clonotype was picked up a small number of times. The V and J genes are TRBV18 and TRBJ2-2, with D perhaps TRBD1 or TRBD2 (5 bases each). The germline V gene has CDR1 KGHSH and CDR2 LQKENI. The CDR3 runs to 15 residues. V gave up 0 bases and J gave up 7 bases, with 12 bases separating them. The CDR3 bases are TGTGCCAGCTCACCACCGGCGGGCAGGGACGGGGAGCTGTTTTTT. Encoded protein: CASSPPAGRDGELFF. The whole variable domain, remainder taken from reference TRBV18 and TRBJ2-2, is NAGVMQNPRHLVRRRGQEARLRCSPMKGHSHVYWYRQLPEEGLKFMVYLQKENIIDESGMPKERFSAEFPKEGPSILRIQQVVRGDSAAYFCASSPPAGRDGELFFGEGSRLTVL.

The chain recombines TRBV20-1 with TRBJ2-1; TRBD1 matches 9 bases. The germline CDR1 and CDR2 sequences are DFQATT and SNEGSKA (reference sequence). Germline trimming cut 7 bases from V and 7 bases from J; bases unmatched to any gene: 11. The CDR3 is 14 amino acids. CDR3 amino acids: CSVQTGQGKNEQFF. The CDR3 nucleotides read TGCAGTGTCCAAACTGGACAGGGGAAGAATGAGCAGTTCTTC.

This clonotype has just a few counts. This chain joins TRBV21-1 and TRBJ2-7; the table's TRBD1 call for D was not verified on the DNA. TRBV21-1 constitutes a pseudogene. The CDR3 length is 11 residues. CDR3 loop: CASGTDYEQYF. The CDR3 bases are TGTGCCAGCGGGACAGACTACGAGCAGTACTTC.

The chain carries TRBV7-9 and TRBJ2-2; the D gene could be TRBD1 or TRBD2 (5 bases each). The V gene's germline CDR1 is SEHNR and CDR2 FQNEAQ (reference sequence). V dropped 5 bases and J dropped 6 bases, with 19 bases sitting between them. The CDR3 sequence is 16 residues long. CDR3 protein: CASSPGAGAIAGELFF. The CDR3 DNA sequence: TGTGCCAGCAGCCCCGGGGCCGGGGCGATTGCCGGGGAGCTGTTTTTT.

A few counts support this clonotype. DNA for the CDR3: TGTGCCAGCAGCGTAGCGGCGAACCCAGTTTCCGGGGAGCTGTTTTTT. Encoded protein: CASSVAANPVSGELFF. The chain recombines TRBV9 with TRBJ2-2; D not resolved. CDR3 length equals 16 residues. The V end lost 0 bases, the J end lost 6 bases, and 15 bases lay between the germline ends. The germline CDR1 and CDR2 sequences are SGDLS and YYNGEE.

This clonotype was counted between two and nine times. This chain uses TRBV7-2 with TRBJ2-7; D gene ambiguous. Germline CDR1 reads SGHTA; CDR2 reads FQGNSA. This CDR3 is 12 amino acids long. V was trimmed by 5 bases and J by 4 bases, leaving 9 bases between them. The CDR3 here is CASSISRYEQYF. CDR3 sequence (DNA): TGTGCCAGCAGCATCTCGCGGTACGAGCAGTACTTC.

This clonotype was seen repeatedly, ten times or more. The gene calls are TRBV14 and TRBJ2-6; the D is unclear. The V gene lost 4 bases and the J gene lost 4 bases, with 5 bases spanning the gap. This CDR3 spans 13 amino acids. Germline V gene lookup returns CDR1 SGHDN and CDR2 FVKESK. This CDR3 reads CASSPAGANVLTF. For the CDR3, the DNA is TGTGCCAGCAGCCCGGCAGGGGCCAACGTCCTGACTTTC.

This clonotype has only a few counts. The rearrangement links TRBV7-2 to TRBJ2-5; TRBD1 matches 12 bases. This CDR3 has 14 amino acids. Germline V gives CDR1 SGHTA, CDR2 FQGNSA. V lost 5 bases to trimming and J lost 4 bases; unmatched junction nucleotides: 2. Here the CDR3 DNA reads TGTGCCAGCAGCCGGGACAGGGGGCGAGAGACCCAGTACTTC. The encoded protein is CASSRDRGRETQYF. Supplemented by reference TRBV7-2 and TRBJ2-5, the full variable domain reads GAGVSQSPSNKVTEKGKDVELRCDPISGHTALYWYRQSLGQGLEFLIYFQGNSAPDKSGLPSDRFSAERTGGSVSTLTIQRTQQEDSAVYLCASSRDRGRETQYFGPGTRLLVL.

Only a few counts were recorded for this clonotype. The chain links TRBV7-3 to TRBJ2-6; TRBD1 is a possible D gene (6 bases). The CDR3 has 16 residues. CDR1 and CDR2 (germline): SGHTA, FQGTGA. Trimming took 3 bases from V and 3 from J, leaving 12 bases between them. As DNA, the CDR3 is TGTGCCAGCAGCTTGTCAGGGGCGGTTGGGGCCAACGTCCTGACTTTC. This translates into CASSLSGAVGANVLTF.

In this sample, this clonotype turned up many times. The chain uses TRBV7-2 and TRBJ2-1; the D is unclear. The CDR3 runs 13 residues. CDR1 is SGHTA and CDR2 is FQGNSA in the germline V gene. Trimming shortened V by 1 base and J by 6 bases, and 7 bases separated the two germline ends. In DNA form, the CDR3 reads TGTGCCAGCAGCTTAGGGCAGTTCAATGAGCAGTTCTTC. Translation: CASSLGQFNEQFF.

This clonotype was observed many times. This chain connects TRBV5-1 to TRBJ1-2; possibly TRBD1 for D (5 bases). CDR3 length: 13 residues. V lost 4 bases, J lost 3 bases, and 10 bases lay in between. From germline, CDR1 is SGHRS and CDR2 YFSETQ. CDR3 sequence reads: CASSIDSDYGYTF. Here the CDR3 DNA reads TGCGCCAGCAGCATTGACAGCGACTATGGCTACACCTTC.

This clonotype was seen a few times. V is TRBV5-1 and J is TRBJ1-1; 9 bases agree with TRBD1. The V gene end was trimmed by 1 base and the J gene end by 4 bases; junction bases not matched to a gene: 5. CDR3 size: 15 residues. CDR1 is SGHRS and CDR2 is YFSETQ in the germline V gene. For the CDR3, the DNA is TGCGCCAGCAGCTTGCAGGGGACAGGGCCCACTGAAGCTTTCTTT. Translated, it gives CASSLQGTGPTEAFF.

This clonotype has more than one count but fewer than ten. This rearrangement joins TRBV5-1 to TRBJ2-1; possible D gene TRBD2, 6 bases. Trimming took off 3 bases at V and 0 bases at J, with 10 bases between the two ends. The CDR3 totals 15 residues. Germline loops: CDR1 SGHRS, CDR2 YFSETQ. In DNA form, the CDR3 reads TGCGCCAGCAGCTCCGTGGGGGGCTCCTACAATGAGCAGTTCTTC. As protein: CASSSVGGSYNEQFF.